These T cell receptor beta chains were read from a single sample in a study of T cell clones after liver transplantation. The data were produced by immunoSEQ multiplex PCR, yet TCRdb's version contains in-frame clones alone and is incomplete. Counted here are 70,000 to 85,000 clones, 75% to 90% occurring once; the ten biggest clones make up about 0.6%. Sequencing used CD4+ T cells from blood, obtained before liver transplant. These receptors came from a human donor who received a liver transplant. The CDR3 runs from the conserved cysteine through the conserved F or W. The D gene is left open where the match is weak. Expanded clones get a size class; other rows say once, few or many, or leave the size out.

d_gene,v_gene,len,abundance,j_gene,CDR3nt,CDR3aa
TRBD1,TRBV28,14,few,TRBJ1-2,TGTGCCAGCAGTTGGTCGACAGGGCGGTATGGCTACACCTTC,CASSWSTGRYGYTF
NA,TRBV27,14,NA,TRBJ1-1,TGTGCCAGCAGGGGCGGGAGGGTGAACACTGAAGCTTTCTTT,CASRGGRVNTEAFF
TRBD1,TRBV29-1,14,NA,TRBJ1-2,TGCAGCGTTGAAGTAAGGGACAGAACCTATGGCTACACCTTC,CSVEVRDRTYGYTF
TRBD1,TRBV19,13,few,TRBJ1-5,TGTGCCAGTGGACAGGGGGCTTGGCAGCCCCAGCATTTT,CASGQGAWQPQHF
NA,TRBV6-6,14,NA,TRBJ2-3,TGTGCCAGCACCGAAGGAGCGGGCTCAGATACGCAGTATTTT,CASTEGAGSDTQYF
NA,TRBV28,15,once,TRBJ2-7,TGTGCCAGCAGTTTTTCCCAGGGGTATACAAACGAGCAGTACTTC,CASSFSQGYTNEQYF
NA,TRBV2,14,NA,TRBJ2-5,TGTGCCAGCAGTTCGTCCACCCCGCAAGAGACCCAGTACTTC,CASSSSTPQETQYF
NA,TRBV6-6,15,NA,TRBJ2-2,TGTGCCAGCACCCCGGGGGACGCCCCCCCGGGTGAGCTGTTTTTT,CASTPGDAPPGELFF
NA,TRBV5-1,16,NA,TRBJ2-5,TGCGCCAGCAGCTTAATGGGACCAGCGTACCAAGAGACCCAGTACTTC,CASSLMGPAYQETQYF
NA,TRBV4-3,14,NA,TRBJ1-5,TGCGCCAGCAGCCAACAAGCGGGGGATCAGCCCCAGCATTTT,CASSQQAGDQPQHF
NA,TRBV11-2,13,NA,TRBJ1-5,TGTGCCAGCAGCTTAATGACCGATCAGCCCCAGCATTTT,CASSLMTDQPQHF
NA,TRBV11-2,15,once,TRBJ1-4,TGTGCCAGCAGCTTCTTTGAGAGAACTAATGAAAAACTGTTTTTT,CASSFFERTNEKLFF
NA,TRBV5-1,15,NA,TRBJ1-1,TGCGCCAGCAGCTTGCGGCCAGCTTTGAACACTGAAGCTTTCTTT,CASSLRPALNTEAFF
TRBD1,TRBV7-9,17,NA,TRBJ1-3,TGTGCCAGCAGCTTAGCCTGGCCGGGACAGGGTGGAAACACCATATATTTT,CASSLAWPGQGGNTIYF
NA,TRBV5-5,13,NA,TRBJ1-2,TGTGCCAGCAGCATGGCCGGGGGAGGCGGCTACACCTTC,CASSMAGGGGYTF
TRBD1,TRBV4-1,17,NA,TRBJ1-4,TGCGCCAGCAGCCAAGACGGCGAACAGGGGCCCCCTGAAAAACTGTTTTTT,CASSQDGEQGPPEKLFF
NA,TRBV6-5,15,NA,TRBJ2-7,TGTGCCAGCAGTCACCTAGGACAGGGGAGTAGCGGGAGTAGCTTC,CASSHLGQGSSGSSF
TRBD1,TRBV6-1,15,once,TRBJ1-2,TGTGCCAGCAGTGAACAGGACAGGGGGGGAAATGGCTACACCTTC,CASSEQDRGGNGYTF
NA,TRBV2,13,NA,TRBJ1-5,TGTGCCAGTCACGGAAGGAGCAATCAGCCCCAGCATTTT,CASHGRSNQPQHF
NA,TRBV19,15,few,TRBJ1-1,TGTGCCAGTAGTATTTCGAGGCTACCGAACACTGAAGCTTTCTTT,CASSISRLPNTEAFF
NA,TRBV5-4,18,once,TRBJ2-7,TGTGCCAGCAGCTTTACCGGGTCCCTAGGTCGGGGCTCCTACGAGCAGTACTTC,CASSFTGSLGRGSYEQYF
TRBD2,TRBV19,14,NA,TRBJ2-7,TGTGCCAGTAAGGGCCGGGGGGGCTCCTACGAGCAGTACTTC,CASKGRGGSYEQYF
NA,TRBV5-1,12,NA,TRBJ2-1,TGCGCCAGCAGCTTAGCGGGTAATGAGCAGTTCTTC,CASSLAGNEQFF
TRBD2,TRBV7-9,18,NA,TRBJ2-7,TGTGCCAGCAGCTTAGCGCCGAGAAGCGGGAGAAGGAAGTACGAGCAGTACTTC,CASSLAPRSGRRKYEQYF
TRBD1,TRBV12-5,14,NA,TRBJ1-1,TGTGCTAGTGGTTTGACAGGGGGCAGGGCTGAAGCTTTCTTT,CASGLTGGRAEAFF
NA,TRBV5-1,16,once,TRBJ2-1,TGCGCCAGCAGCTTGGGTATCGGATCAAGCCCTAATGAGCAGTTCTTC,CASSLGIGSSPNEQFF
TRBD2,TRBV5-6,17,NA,TRBJ2-3,TGTGCCAGCAGCCTCTGGGGACTAGCGGGGGCTACAGATACGCAGTATTTT,CASSLWGLAGATDTQYF
NA,TRBV2,13,NA,TRBJ2-3,TGTGCCAGCAAGAGGGACAACACAGATACGCAGTATTTT,CASKRDNTDTQYF
TRBD1,TRBV5-8,11,many,TRBJ1-4,TGTGCCAGCAGCTGGCCGGGACAGCAGACCTTT,CASSWPGQQTF
TRBD1,TRBV7-2,14,NA,TRBJ1-4,TGTGCCAGCAGCCGACAGGGTCGGGATGAAAAACTGTTTTTT,CASSRQGRDEKLFF
TRBD2,TRBV28,15,NA,TRBJ2-1,TGTGCCAGCAAAGGGAACGGGAGGTCGTACAATGAGCAGTTCTTC,CASKGNGRSYNEQFF
NA,TRBV28,15,NA,TRBJ2-5,TGTGCCAGCACGAGGGGGGGGAGGTGGAGAGAGACCCAGTACTTC,CASTRGGRWRETQYF
NA,TRBV4-1,15,NA,TRBJ2-7,TGCGCCAGCAGCCAAGATGGGGGTGGGACCTACGAGCAGTACTTC,CASSQDGGGTYEQYF
NA,TRBV10-3,15,NA,TRBJ1-5,TGTGCCATCAGTGAGTCAGGAGGGCCGGGGCAGCCCCAGCATTTT,CAISESGGPGQPQHF
TRBD2,TRBV4-3,18,NA,TRBJ2-1,TGCGCCAGCAGTCTGGGACTAGCGGGAGCTCGCCCCCAAGAGGAGCAGTTCTTC,CASSLGLAGARPQEEQFF
TRBD1,TRBV11-3,15,NA,TRBJ1-1,TGTGCCAGCAGCTTAGGCGGGACAGGGAACACTGAAGCTTTCTTT,CASSLGGTGNTEAFF
NA,TRBV6-5,15,NA,TRBJ1-1,TGTGCCAGCAGGCCGCCGTTGGGGGCGGGAACTGAAGCTTTCTTT,CASRPPLGAGTEAFF
TRBD2,TRBV5-1,15,NA,TRBJ2-5,TGCGCCAGCAGCCTCTCTAGCGGGAGGGGAGAGACCCAGTACTTC,CASSLSSGRGETQYF
NA,TRBV7-2,13,NA,TRBJ1-1,TGTGCCAGCAGCTGGGACCAGAACACTGAAGCTTTCTTT,CASSWDQNTEAFF
NA,TRBV5-1,16,once,TRBJ1-2,TGCGCCAGCAGCCCCCGAACCCCCTCGCCTAACTATGGCTACATCTTC,CASSPRTPSPNYGYIF
TRBD2,TRBV5-1,14,NA,TRBJ2-7,TGCGCCAGCAGCTTGGATGGGAGGGGCTACGAGCAGTACTTC,CASSLDGRGYEQYF
TRBD1,TRBV7-2,14,once,TRBJ2-3,TGTGCCAGCAGTCGGGACAGGGGTCCAGATACGCAGTATTTT,CASSRDRGPDTQYF
NA,TRBV28,13,NA,TRBJ1-1,TGTGCCAGCAGTTTACAGGTTTTAGCTGAAGCTTTCTTT,CASSLQVLAEAFF
NA,TRBV28,16,once,TRBJ1-4,TGTGCCAGCAGTACTCCGGACCGAGCAACTAATGAAAAACTGTTTTTT,CASSTPDRATNEKLFF
NA,TRBV19,15,NA,TRBJ2-5,TGTGCCAGTAGTATCTCCCGCGGGGTCCAAGAGACCCAGTACTTC,CASSISRGVQETQYF
TRBD1,TRBV11-3,18,NA,TRBJ2-2,TGTGCCAGCAGCTTACAGCATCCGGGACAGGGCTACGGCGGGGAGCTGTTTTTT,CASSLQHPGQGYGGELFF
NA,TRBV4-1,15,NA,TRBJ1-4,TGCGCCAGCAGCCAAGTAAGGAACAGGAATGAAAAACTGTTTTTT,CASSQVRNRNEKLFF
NA,TRBV25-1,15,NA,TRBJ1-5,TGTGCCAGCAGTGAATCCAGGGCGAGCAATCAGCCCCAGCATTTT,CASSESRASNQPQHF
TRBD1,TRBV5-1,15,once,TRBJ2-5,TGCGCCAGCAGCTTGGTGGGGACAGGGGGAGAGACCCAGTACTTC,CASSLVGTGGETQYF
NA,TRBV28,15,NA,TRBJ1-4,TGTGCCAGCAGGGGCGGAGGAGGGGTGGATGAAAAACTGTTTTTT,CASRGGGGVDEKLFF